These 22 T cell receptor beta chains were all obtained from the same sample, sequenced in a study of blood T cell repertoires in COVID-19. Profiling relied on immunoSEQ multiplex PCR, and the TCRdb table lists in-frame clones only, not all of them. The repertoire holds fewer than 300,000 clones, with 80% to 85% as singletons. The source material was PBMCs or T cells enriched from blood (not recorded which). The receptors here all came from a man aged 40-55 years who had been exposed to COVID-19.

This clone is a singleton in its sample. The chain uses TRBV7-2 and TRBJ1-3; 7 nucleotides line up with TRBD1. This CDR3 has 15 amino acids. The ends lost 6 bases at V and 0 bases at J; junction bases unmatched: 5. The germline gives CDR1 SGHTA, CDR2 FQGNSA. The CDR3 is CASSRTGASGNTIYF. The CDR3, as DNA: TGTGCCAGCAGTCGAACAGGGGCCTCTGGAAACACCATATATTTT.

The rearrangement uses TRBV5-6 and TRBJ1-5, with 7 positions matching TRBD1. The germline CDR1 and CDR2 sequences are SGHDT and YYEEEE. With 0 bases clipped from V and 2 bases from J, the junction kept 5 bases outside the gene matches. This CDR3 has 16 residues. CDR3 region: CASSLEGAGGNQPQHF. Written as DNA, the CDR3 is TGTGCCAGCAGCTTGGAGGGGGCTGGGGGCAATCAGCCCCAGCATTTT. Looking up the rest from reference TRBV5-6 and TRBJ1-5 gives the full variable domain: DAGVTQSPTHLIKTRGQQVTLRCSPKSGHDTVSWYQQALGQGPQFIFQYYEEEERQRGNFPDRFSGHQFPNYSSELNVNALLLGDSALYLCASSLEGAGGNQPQHFGDGTRLSIL.

This chain uses TRBV9 with TRBJ2-3, with TRBD2 identical over 8 bases. V was clipped by 4 bases and J by 2 bases; unmatched bases: 6. CDR1 is SGDLS and CDR2 is YYNGEE in the germline V gene. CDR3 length: 15 amino acids. CDR3: CASSSRGGTTDTQYF. Here the CDR3 DNA reads TGTGCCAGCAGCTCACGGGGGGGCACCACAGATACGCAGTATTTT.

The V call is TRBV19, the J call TRBJ2-7; D is undetermined. V lost 8 bases, J lost 0 bases, and 5 bases lay in between. Germline V gene data show CDR1 as LNHDA and CDR2 as SQIVND (reference sequence). This CDR3 region has 11 residues. Here the CDR3 reads CASSDSYEQYF. The CDR3 nucleotides read TGTGCCAGTTCAGACTCCTACGAGCAGTACTTC.

The chain uses TRBV5-1 and TRBJ2-1; tentative D call: TRBD1 (6 bases). In germline, CDR1 is SGHRS, CDR2 YFSETQ. Trimming removed 0 bases at V and 11 bases at J, with 12 bases between. CDR3 length equals 13 residues. CDR3 residues: CASSLEPGQQQFF. DNA for the CDR3: TGCGCCAGCAGCTTGGAACCGGGACAACAGCAGTTCTTC.

V is TRBV24-1 and J is TRBJ2-5, with TRBD2 identical over 10 bases. The germline CDR1 and CDR2 sequences are KGHDR and SFDVKD. Trimming cost V 7 bases and J 5 bases; bases outside gene matches: 6. This CDR3 has 14 residues. The CDR3 spells CATRAGGPSETQYF. For the CDR3, the DNA is TGTGCCACCAGAGCGGGAGGGCCATCGGAGACCCAGTACTTC.

The chain employs TRBV14 and TRBJ1-5; 7 nucleotides align to TRBD1. The CDR3 loop spans 15 amino acids. The germline gives CDR1 SGHDN, CDR2 FVKESK. With V trimmed by 3 bases and J by 6 bases, 8 bases remained unmatched. The CDR3: CASSHRDRSFQPQHF. CDR3 in DNA: TGTGCCAGCAGCCACCGGGACAGATCGTTTCAGCCCCAGCATTTT.

The sample holds one count of this clone. The chain joins TRBV7-2 to TRBJ2-3; 7 bases match TRBD2. This CDR3 has 14 residues. Germline V gives CDR1 SGHTA, CDR2 FQGNSA. Germline trimming cut 5 bases from V and 2 bases from J; bases unmatched to any gene: 4. CDR3 in DNA: TGTGCCAGCAGCCCTAGCGGAGACACAGATACGCAGTATTTT. It specifies CASSPSGDTDTQYF.

The chain has TRBV2 and TRBJ2-7; tentative D call: TRBD2 (6 bases). The CDR3 length is 14 residues. V lost 8 bases and J lost 6, with 20 bases in between. The germline V gene has CDR1 SNHLY and CDR2 FYNNEI. The CDR3 DNA is TGTGCCAGCCTAAGGGGTGGGGGGAATCGCGAGCAGTACTTC. This gives the protein CASLRGGGNREQYF.

The chain combines TRBV9 with TRBJ2-7; D gene ambiguous. Germline CDR1 SGDLS, CDR2 YYNGEE. Trimming cost V 4 bases and J 6 bases, with 17 bases left between them. The CDR3 contains 14 residues. This CDR3 is CASSSQALATEQYF. CDR3 sequence (DNA): TGTGCCAGCAGCTCCCAGGCCCTGGCTACCGAGCAGTACTTC.

The chain is built from TRBV5-6 and TRBJ1-2; no clear D gene. This CDR3 region has 17 residues. CDR1 SGHDT and CDR2 YYEEEE come from the germline V gene. Trimming stripped 2 bases from V and 1 base from J, with 18 bases between. The chain's CDR3 is CASSFNFQFSVNYGYTF. CDR3 in DNA: TGTGCCAGCAGCTTTAATTTCCAGTTCTCTGTTAACTATGGCTACACCTTC.

V and J are TRBV24-1 and TRBJ2-2; 7 nucleotides agree with TRBD1. CDR1 is KGHDR, CDR2 SFDVKD, per germline. The ends lost 5 bases at V and 6 bases at J; junction bases unmatched: 2. CDR3 length: 13 residues. CDR3 protein: CATSGGQPGELFF. For the CDR3, the DNA is TGTGCCACCAGTGGGGGACAGCCCGGGGAGCTGTTTTTT.

This clone was counted a single time. J is TRBJ2-3 and V is TRBV6-1; D is possibly TRBD1 (5 bases). The CDR3 sequence is 15 residues long. V was pared by 0 bases and J by 2 bases, with 9 bases between. CDR1 is MNHNS and CDR2 is SASEGT in the germline V gene. The CDR3 DNA reads TGTGCCAGCAGTGAAGCCGCAGGGCTCACAGATACGCAGTATTTT. Protein sequence: CASSEAAGLTDTQYF.

The V and J genes are TRBV12-3 or TRBV12-4 and TRBJ1-1; the D gene is possibly TRBD1 (6 bases). The CDR3 consists of 12 residues. V lost 2 bases, J lost 11 bases, and 12 bases lay in between. CDR3 region: CASSLQGQEAFF. The CDR3 region has the DNA TGTGCCAGCAGTTTACAGGGGCAAGAGGCTTTCTTT.

The chain uses TRBV2 and TRBJ2-2, with a possible D match to TRBD2 (5 bases). Germline assignment: CDR1 SNHLY and CDR2 FYNNEI. The CDR3 is 12 residues long. V dropped 6 bases and J dropped 10 bases, with 12 bases sitting between them. In nucleotides, the CDR3 is TGTGCCAGCAGGGGCATCCGGGAGGAGCTGTTTTTT. Translated, it gives CASRGIREELFF.

V usage is TRBV3-1 (or the pseudogene TRBV3-2) and J usage is TRBJ2-2; 10 nucleotides match TRBD2. Unmatched junction bases numbered 27, after V lost 6 bases and J lost 5 bases. This CDR3 is built from 22 residues. Germline V CDR1 and CDR2: LGHDT, YNNKEL (reference sequence). The CDR3 region has the DNA TGTGCCAGCAGGCCCGGTGCAGGGGGACTAGCGATAGGTGGAGGTGGAACCGGGGAGCTGTTTTTT. Encoded protein: CASRPGAGGLAIGGGGTGELFF.

V usage is TRBV20-1 and J usage is TRBJ1-1; no definite D call. Germline-derived CDR1 and CDR2 are DFQATT and SNEGSKA (reference sequence). This CDR3 spans 11 amino acids. Deletions cut 3 bases from V and 5 bases from J, with 7 bases between. The CDR3 DNA follows: TGCAGTGCTAGGGCGAGGACTGAAGCTTTCTTT. This encodes CSARARTEAFF.

Worth noting for this clone: The junction does not match germline at one end; this may be a read error. The chain carries TRBV18 and TRBJ2-7; 7 positions match TRBD1. The CDR3 is 13 amino acids. Germline V gene data show CDR1 as KGHSH and CDR2 as LQKENI. The CDR3 DNA follows: TGTGCCAGCTCACTCTCCCTAGGACAGGATCCGGACTTC. This sequence encodes CASSLSLGQDPDF.

This sequence joins TRBV29-1 and TRBJ2-5; TRBD1 matches 8 bases. The CDR3 is made up of 12 amino acids. Trimming removed 6 bases from V and 4 bases from J; junction bases left unmatched: 4. The germline gives CDR1 SQVTM, CDR2 ANQGSEA. In DNA, the CDR3 is TGCAGCGTGACAGGGGCAGGAGAGACCCAGTACTTC. It translates to CSVTGAGETQYF.

The CDR3: CASSLETGSGYTF. As DNA, the CDR3 is TGTGCCAGCAGCTTAGAAACAGGATCTGGCTACACCTTC. The rearrangement uses TRBV7-9 and TRBJ1-2, with D tentatively TRBD1 (5 bases). CDR1 SEHNR and CDR2 FQNEAQ come from the germline V gene (reference sequence). The CDR3 contains 13 residues. Trimming left V 1 base short and J 7 bases short, with 10 bases between. The full variable domain, completed using reference TRBV7-9 and TRBJ1-2, is DTGVSQNPRHKITKRGQNVTFRCDPISEHNRLYWYRQTLGQGPEFLTYFQNEAQLEKSRLLSDRFSAERPKGSFSTLEIQRTEQGDSAMYLCASSLETGSGYTFGSGTRLTVV.

This chain connects TRBV5-1 to TRBJ1-3; 9 bases fit TRBD1. The CDR3 is 16 residues long. Germline CDR1 reads SGHRS; CDR2 reads YFSETQ. Germline trimming cut 3 bases from V and 2 bases from J; bases unmatched to any gene: 6. DNA for the CDR3: TGCGCCAGCAGCTCGGGACAGGGTAGTGCTGGAAACACCATATATTTT. The encoded protein is CASSSGQGSAGNTIYF. Combining the CDR3 with reference TRBV5-1 and TRBJ1-3 gives the whole variable domain KAGVTQTPRYLIKTRGQQVTLSCSPISGHRSVSWYQQTPGQGLQFLFEYFSETQRNKGNFPGRFSGRQFSNSRSEMNVSTLELGDSALYLCASSSGQGSAGNTIYFGEGSWLTVV.

This clone is medium-sized in the sample. One end of the junction fails to match germline, which may point to a read error. V usage is TRBV11-3 and J usage is TRBJ2-1; a possible D gene is TRBD2 (6 bases). Germline V CDR1 and CDR2: SGHNT, YENEEA. This CDR3 is built from 16 residues. In nucleotides, the CDR3 is TGTGCCAGCAGCCTAGAAGGCTGGGAGGAGGGGAATGAGCAGTTCTTC. Residues: CASSLEGWEEGNEQFF. Using reference TRBV11-3 and TRBJ2-1 for the parts outside the CDR3, the full variable domain is EAGVVQSPRYKIIEKKQPVAFWCNPISGHNTLYWYLQNLGQGPELLIRYENEEAVDDSQLPKDRFSAERLKGVDSTLKIQPAELGDSAVYLCASSLEGWEEGNEQFFGPGTRLTVL.